This passage covers 31 T cell receptor beta chains from one sample sequenced in a study of beta chain features in type 1 diabetes. Study-wide points: Moderate but significant shortening of TCRB CDR3s was recorded in all four CD4+ subsets from Type 1 diabetes patients.

These receptors' targets are unknown. Isolated RNA was reverse transcribed in full, so expressed TCRB transcripts were sequenced. Repertoires were generated with immunoSEQ multiplex PCR, while TCRdb's copy carries only in-frame clones and drops some. The table includes a few hundred thousand clones, about 14% detected once. Sequencing was carried out using naive CD4+ T cells from blood. Every receptor here comes from a man aged 25 to 45 with type 1 diabetes.

This chain connects TRBV5-1 to TRBJ1-2, with no clear D. The CDR3 runs 12 residues. Germline V gene sequence: CDR1 SGHRS, CDR2 YFSETQ. Between the trimmed V and J ends, which lost 4 bases and 3 bases, there was a span of 7 bases. CDR3 amino acids: CASSPRDYGYTF. CDR3 sequence (DNA): TGCGCCAGCAGCCCACGGGACTATGGCTACACCTTC.

The rearrangement uses TRBV5-1 and TRBJ2-1; 12 nucleotides match TRBD2. The CDR3 runs 15 residues. Trimming at V came to 3 bases and at J to 6 bases, leaving 4 bases not matched to a gene. Germline V lookup: CDR1 SGHRS, CDR2 YFSETQ. CDR3 amino acids: CASSSTSGSSNEQFF. For the CDR3, the DNA is TGCGCCAGCAGCTCGACTAGCGGGAGCAGCAATGAGCAGTTCTTC.

The CDR3 loop reads CASSPRLGPRTDTQYF. The CDR3 nucleotides read TGTGCCAGCTCACCCCGACTAGGCCCGAGGACAGATACGCAGTATTTT. This chain connects TRBV18 to TRBJ2-3, with a weak D call TRBD2 (6 bases). CDR1 and CDR2 from the germline V gene are KGHSH and LQKENI. Trimming removed 3 bases from V and 3 bases from J, with 16 bases in between. This CDR3 is built from 16 residues.

The chain couples TRBV29-1 to TRBJ1-1, with unresolved D. Germline CDR1 is SQVTM and CDR2 is ANQGSEA. CDR3 length equals 12 residues. V was cut by 7 bases and J by 0 bases, with 9 bases left in between. The CDR3 sequence: CSGTDLNTEAFF. CDR3 bases: TGCAGCGGGACGGACTTGAACACTGAAGCTTTCTTT.

A few counts support this clone. This rearrangement joins TRBV11-2 to TRBJ2-4; 8 bases line up with TRBD1. J lost 7 bases, V lost 4 bases, and 9 bases had no gene match. CDR3 size: 15 residues. Germline V lookup: CDR1 SGHAT, CDR2 FQNNGV. The CDR3 DNA is TGTGCCAGCAGCTCTGGATACCAGGGGGCGAACATTCAGTACTTC. Translating it yields CASSSGYQGANIQYF. Full variable domain (remainder filled in from reference TRBV11-2 and TRBJ2-4): EAGVAQSPRYKIIEKRQSVAFWCNPISGHATLYWYQQILGQGPKLLIQFQNNGVVDDSQLPKDRFSAERLKGVDSTLKIQPAKLEDSAVYLCASSSGYQGANIQYFGAGTRLSVL.

In this sample, this clone turned up a few times. V usage is TRBV6-5 and J usage is TRBJ2-5; D is ambiguous. CDR1 is MNHEY and CDR2 is SVGAGI in the germline V gene. V lost 2 bases and J lost 2, with 9 bases in between. The CDR3 totals 14 residues. This chain's CDR3 is CASSYGSQQETQYF. The CDR3, as DNA: TGTGCCAGCAGTTACGGCTCACAGCAAGAGACCCAGTACTTC.

The chain joins TRBV6-1 to TRBJ2-1; weak D call: TRBD1 (5 bases). The CDR3 consists of 16 residues. Germline values: CDR1 MNHNS, CDR2 SASEGT. The V end lost 1 base, the J end lost 0 bases, and 10 bases lay between the germline ends. The DNA for the CDR3 is TGTGCCAGCAGTGAAGGGGCAGGGTTCTCCTACAATGAGCAGTTCTTC. As protein: CASSEGAGFSYNEQFF.

The J gene is TRBJ1-1, the V gene TRBV19, with 7 bases matching TRBD1. The CDR3 runs 14 residues. Per the germline V gene, CDR1 is LNHDA and CDR2 is SQIVND (reference sequence). Trimming took 7 bases from V and 0 from J; bases not matched to a gene: 5. The CDR3 here is CASTMGQMNTEAFF. The CDR3 nucleotides read TGTGCCAGTACCATGGGACAGATGAACACTGAAGCTTTCTTT. Together with reference TRBV19 and TRBJ1-1, the CDR3 gives the full variable domain: DGGITQSPKYLFRKEGQNVTLSCEQNLNHDAMYWYRQDPGQGLRLIYYSQIVNDFQKGDIAEGYSVSREKKESFPLTVTSAQKNPTAFYLCASTMGQMNTEAFFGQGTRLTVV.

This sequence joins TRBV6-6 and TRBJ2-2; 7 positions agree with TRBD1. Germline assignment: CDR1 MNHNY and CDR2 SVGAGI (reference sequence). The CDR3 sequence is 13 residues long. V shed 6 bases and J 5 bases; nucleotides not matched to a gene: 3. CDR3: CASRTGPTGELFF. Written as DNA, the CDR3 is TGTGCCAGCAGGACAGGGCCTACCGGGGAGCTGTTTTTT.

This clone was found a few times. The chain links TRBV25-1 to TRBJ2-3, with TRBD1 matching 11 bases. This CDR3 is built from 15 residues. The germline CDR1 and CDR2 sequences are MGHDK and SYGVNS. V shed 4 bases and J 3 bases; nucleotides not matched to a gene: 3. The CDR3 DNA reads as TGTGCCAGCAGTGCGGGGACAGGGGGAACAGATACGCAGTATTTT. This encodes CASSAGTGGTDTQYF.

This clone has a handful of counts. The J gene is TRBJ2-5, the V gene TRBV5-4, with 7 bases that match TRBD1. CDR3 size: 15 residues. Germline V gene data show CDR1 as SGHNT and CDR2 as YYREEE (reference sequence). Trimming removed 0 bases from V and 0 bases from J; junction bases left unmatched: 2. The CDR3 spells CASSLGTGDQETQYF. In DNA, the CDR3 is TGTGCCAGCAGCTTGGGGACAGGAGACCAAGAGACCCAGTACTTC.

This clone was observed a few times. The chain joins TRBV7-8 to TRBJ1-1; D uncertain. V lost 0 bases, J lost 0 bases, and 8 bases lay in between. Germline values: CDR1 SGHVS, CDR2 FQNEAQ. This CDR3 is 15 amino acids long. The CDR3 sequence: CASSLAPGLNTEAFF. In DNA form, the CDR3 reads TGTGCCAGCAGCTTAGCGCCGGGTCTGAACACTGAAGCTTTCTTT.

The chain is built from TRBV10-3 and TRBJ2-7, with D perhaps matching TRBD2 (7 bases). The CDR3 runs 15 residues. Looked up from germline, CDR1 is ENHRY and CDR2 is SYGVKD. Deletions cut 3 bases from V and 2 bases from J, with 14 bases between. The chain's CDR3 is CAISDPGGQPYEQYF. DNA for the CDR3: TGTGCCATCAGTGATCCGGGGGGCCAACCCTACGAGCAGTACTTC.

This chain uses TRBV4-1 with TRBJ1-5; possibly TRBD1 for D (6 bases). CDR3 length equals 16 residues. Germline V gene data show CDR1 as MGHRA and CDR2 as YSYEKL. The germline V and J ends were trimmed by 1 base and 7 bases, with 17 bases remaining between them. The CDR3 protein is CASSQVGRGRRQPQHF. The CDR3 nucleotides are TGCGCCAGCAGCCAAGTTGGCAGGGGTCGCAGGCAGCCCCAGCATTTT.

This clone was detected only a few times. The chain combines TRBV27 with TRBJ2-1, with 13 bases that match TRBD2. This CDR3 has 14 residues. The germline gives CDR1 MNHEY, CDR2 SMNVEV (reference sequence). The V and J ends lost 7 bases and 7 bases, in that order; junction bases with no gene match: 4. CDR3 in amino acids: CASTRTSGGNEQFF. CDR3 sequence (DNA): TGTGCCAGCACGAGGACTAGCGGGGGTAATGAGCAGTTCTTC.

This sequence joins TRBV6-5 and TRBJ1-6, with 7 positions matching TRBD1. The CDR3 covers 15 residues. V gave up 6 bases and J gave up 4 bases; unmatched junction bases: 6. Germline V gene lookup returns CDR1 MNHEY and CDR2 SVGAGI. The CDR3 nucleotides are TGTGCCAGCAGACCTCCGGGACAGTATAATTCACCCCTCCACTTT. This translates into CASRPPGQYNSPLHF.

This chain uses TRBV19 with TRBJ2-7; weak D call: TRBD2 (5 bases). From germline, CDR1 is LNHDA and CDR2 SQIVND (reference sequence). This CDR3 comprises 14 residues. V dropped 5 bases and J dropped 2 bases, with 13 bases sitting between them. The CDR3 spells CASSPLDSTYEQYF. The CDR3 DNA reads TGTGCCAGTAGTCCCTTGGACTCTACCTACGAGCAGTACTTC.

The chain recombines TRBV11-2 with TRBJ2-1, with D uncertain. The germline V and J ends were trimmed by 1 base and 11 bases, with 12 bases remaining between them. The CDR3 covers 13 residues. CDR1 is SGHAT and CDR2 is FQNNGV in the germline V gene. In nucleotides, the CDR3 is TGTGCCAGCAGCTTAGCGCCGTCACATAAGCAGTTCTTC. Its translation is CASSLAPSHKQFF.

The chain joins TRBV2 to TRBJ1-2; D is possibly TRBD1 (5 bases). Germline V gene lookup returns CDR1 SNHLY and CDR2 FYNNEI. The CDR3 length is 14 residues. V was trimmed by 1 base and J by 7 bases, leaving 13 bases between them. CDR3 region: CASSEVKSTGGYTF. CDR3 in DNA: TGTGCCAGCAGTGAAGTAAAAAGTACAGGTGGCTACACCTTC.

J is TRBJ2-1 and V is TRBV28, with D perhaps TRBD2 (7 bases). The CDR3 loop spans 14 amino acids. Germline V gives CDR1 MDHEN, CDR2 SYDVKM. V gave up 4 bases and J gave up 9 bases, with 16 bases separating them. CDR3 sequence: CASSSGGGRVEQFF. The CDR3 DNA follows: TGTGCCAGCAGTTCCGGCGGGGGCAGGGTTGAGCAGTTCTTC.

This clone was counted between two and nine times. The rearrangement links TRBV6-6 to TRBJ1-3, with D unresolved. Looked up from germline, CDR1 is MNHNY and CDR2 is SVGAGI (reference sequence). This CDR3 contains 11 residues. The V gene lost 6 bases and the J gene lost 8 bases, with 8 bases spanning the gap. CDR3 sequence (DNA): TGTGCCAGCAGCCGAGGTTACACCATATATTTT. It codes for CASSRGYTIYF.

This clone was counted a single time. The chain uses TRBV6-6 and TRBJ1-6; TRBD1 might be the D (5 bases). Germline V gene data show CDR1 as MNHNY and CDR2 as SVGAGI (reference sequence). Trimming shortened V by 8 bases and J by 1 base, and 15 bases separated the two germline ends. This CDR3 has 16 residues. The CDR3 region is CASSPGGLSYNSPLHF. The CDR3 DNA sequence: TGTGCCAGCTCCCCCGGGGGGTTGTCCTATAATTCACCCCTCCACTTT.

DNA for the CDR3: TGTGCCAGCACGAAAAAAACTAGTCTCAATGAGCAGTTCTTC. It specifies CASTKKTSLNEQFF. The genes are TRBV2 and TRBJ2-1; TRBD2 is a possible D gene (5 bases). Trimming removed 7 bases at V and 6 bases at J, with 16 bases between. Germline V gives CDR1 SNHLY, CDR2 FYNNEI. CDR3 size: 14 residues.

This chain uses TRBV19 with TRBJ2-2, with a weak D call TRBD2 (5 bases). This CDR3 is 16 amino acids long. Trimming cost V 6 bases and J 2 bases, with 16 bases left between them. Germline CDR1 reads LNHDA; CDR2 reads SQIVND (reference sequence). The CDR3 nucleotides are TGTGCCAGTAGCGTGGACCGGGGAGCCAACACCGGGGAGCTGTTTTTT. It translates to CASSVDRGANTGELFF.

J is TRBJ1-4 and V is TRBV19; D possibly corresponds to TRBD1 (6 bases). Deletions cut 8 bases from V and 9 bases from J, with 19 bases between. Per germline, CDR1 LNHDA and CDR2 SQIVND (reference sequence). This CDR3 spans 14 amino acids. For the CDR3, the DNA is TGTGCCAGTTCCTGGACAGAAGACGTACAAAAACTGTTTTTT. It is translated as CASSWTEDVQKLFF. The whole variable domain, filled in from reference TRBV19 and TRBJ1-4, reads DGGITQSPKYLFRKEGQNVTLSCEQNLNHDAMYWYRQDPGQGLRLIYYSQIVNDFQKGDIAEGYSVSREKKESFPLTVTSAQKNPTAFYLCASSWTEDVQKLFFGSGTQLSVL.

This rearrangement joins TRBV7-2 to TRBJ1-6; TRBD1 aligns across 10 bases. With 5 bases clipped from V and 0 bases from J, the junction kept 7 bases outside the gene matches. The V gene's germline CDR1 is SGHTA and CDR2 FQGNSA. The CDR3 runs to 18 residues. Here the CDR3 reads CASSPLGQGSSYNSPLHF. The DNA of the CDR3 is TGTGCCAGCAGCCCTCTGGGACAGGGGTCCTCCTATAATTCACCCCTCCACTTT.

The chain couples TRBV5-1 to TRBJ2-7, with 7 bases lining up with TRBD2. Trimming removed 0 bases from V and 9 bases from J; junction bases left unmatched: 12. This CDR3 comprises 15 residues. Per the germline V gene, CDR1 is SGHRS and CDR2 is YFSETQ. In nucleotides, the CDR3 is TGCGCCAGCAGCTTGGAACGGTCGGGGGGAAGAGTGCAGTACTTC. This codes for CASSLERSGGRVQYF.

The chain uses TRBV4-1 and TRBJ1-2; D is uncertain. Germline loops: CDR1 MGHRA, CDR2 YSYEKL. CDR3 size: 15 residues. The V gene lost 0 bases and the J gene lost 5 bases, with 13 bases spanning the gap. The CDR3 loop is CASSQDQASNYGYTF. The CDR3 DNA reads TGCGCCAGCAGCCAAGATCAGGCGTCGAATTATGGCTACACCTTC.

This chain uses TRBV6-5 with TRBJ2-2; 7 bases map to TRBD2. V dropped 4 bases and J dropped 6; count of bases not matched to a gene: 2. The CDR3 is 13 amino acids. Germline V gene data show CDR1 as MNHEY and CDR2 as SVGAGI. The CDR3 loop reads CASSSLASGELFF. In DNA, the CDR3 is TGTGCCAGCAGTTCACTAGCGTCCGGGGAGCTGTTTTTT.

This clone came up a few times. The chain employs TRBV5-1 and TRBJ2-1; D call uncertain. Trimming cost V 0 bases and J 8 bases, with 12 bases left between them. This CDR3 has 14 residues. CDR1 and CDR2 from the germline V gene are SGHRS and YFSETQ. The CDR3 sequence is CASSLGAVSDEQFF. In nucleotides, the CDR3 is TGCGCCAGCAGCTTGGGGGCCGTATCGGATGAGCAGTTCTTC. Full variable domain (rest looked up from reference TRBV5-1 and TRBJ2-1): KAGVTQTPRYLIKTRGQQVTLSCSPISGHRSVSWYQQTPGQGLQFLFEYFSETQRNKGNFPGRFSGRQFSNSRSEMNVSTLELGDSALYLCASSLGAVSDEQFFGPGTRLTVL.

The chain carries TRBV7-8 and TRBJ1-1; D unclear. The V end lost 0 bases, the J end lost 0 bases, and 8 bases lay between the germline ends. This CDR3 region has 15 residues. Per germline, CDR1 SGHVS and CDR2 FQNEAQ. CDR3 loop: CASSLAPAVNTEAFF. Written as DNA, the CDR3 is TGTGCCAGCAGCTTAGCGCCTGCAGTGAACACTGAAGCTTTCTTT.